The 19 T cell receptor beta chains presented below share a single source sample, sequenced in a study of blood T cell repertoires in COVID-19 (dated by TCRdb to 2018 to 2021). The library was built by means of the immunoSEQ multiplex PCR assay. This is the immuneACCESS table as TCRdb keeps it, with only in-frame sequences that have V and J called. A part of the clones is gone; compared with another copy, unresolved V genes explain less than half, and the rest is unexplained. The sample data list fewer than 200,000 clones, and under 90% of these were observed just once. 6.9% of the sample lies in the top ten. The sample was peripheral blood. The receptors were sampled from a man aged 60 to 75 with acute or convalescent COVID-19.

The chain carries TRBV2 and TRBJ1-2; 7 bases match TRBD1. The CDR3 is made up of 14 amino acids. Losses at the gene ends were 7 bases for V and 4 bases for J; bases not matched to a gene: 9. CDR1 is SNHLY, CDR2 FYNNEI, per germline. DNA for the CDR3: TGTGCCAGCAAAACAAACAGGGGCCCCTATGGCTACACCTTC. It yields the protein CASKTNRGPYGYTF.

This sequence joins TRBV4-1 and TRBJ1-6; the D is unclear. Per the germline V gene, CDR1 is MGHRA and CDR2 is YSYEKL. The V end lost 2 bases, the J end lost 7 bases, and 15 bases lay between the germline ends. The CDR3 is 16 residues long. This CDR3 is CASSQLSEGSNSPLHF. In DNA, the CDR3 is TGCGCCAGCAGCCAATTGTCGGAGGGTTCGAATTCACCCCTCCACTTT.

The chain carries TRBV9 and TRBJ2-1; 12 bases fit TRBD2. Germline loops: CDR1 SGDLS, CDR2 YYNGEE. The CDR3 extends over 17 amino acids. J gave up 6 bases and V 1 base, and 8 bases lay outside the gene matches. The CDR3 DNA sequence: TGTGCCAGCAGCGTAACCGGGACTAGCGGGTATATCAATGAGCAGTTCTTC. Translated, it gives CASSVTGTSGYINEQFF.

This clone has ten or more counts. DNA of the CDR3: TGTGCCAGCAGCTTGGCGGAATCCTACGAGCAGTACTTC. Protein product: CASSLAESYEQYF. The chain carries TRBV7-9 and TRBJ2-7; D not certain. The V and J ends lost 3 bases and 1 base respectively, with 7 bases between them. This CDR3 contains 13 residues. CDR1 and CDR2 (germline): SEHNR, FQNEAQ (reference sequence).

The chain links TRBV2 to TRBJ1-2; tentative D call: TRBD1 (6 bases). The CDR3 extends over 14 amino acids. Trimming removed 0 bases from V and 5 bases from J, with 10 bases in between. The germline gives CDR1 SNHLY, CDR2 FYNNEI. The DNA of the CDR3 is TGTGCCAGCAGTGAAGCTGGTCAGGGGTATGGCTACACCTTC. Protein sequence: CASSEAGQGYGYTF.

The rearrangement uses TRBV11-2 and TRBJ1-1; D is undetermined. The length of the CDR3 is 13 residues. Trimming removed 2 bases at V and 0 bases at J, with 4 bases between. Germline CDR1 reads SGHAT; CDR2 reads FQNNGV. The CDR3 loop is CASSLSLNTEAFF. DNA for the CDR3: TGTGCCAGCAGCTTATCTCTGAACACTGAAGCTTTCTTT. Looking up the rest from reference TRBV11-2 and TRBJ1-1 gives the full variable domain: EAGVAQSPRYKIIEKRQSVAFWCNPISGHATLYWYQQILGQGPKLLIQFQNNGVVDDSQLPKDRFSAERLKGVDSTLKIQPAKLEDSAVYLCASSLSLNTEAFFGQGTRLTVV.

This sequence joins TRBV4-2 and TRBJ2-7, with TRBD1 as a possible D gene (6 bases). Trimming pared 3 bases from V and 0 bases from J, leaving 12 bases between. The germline gives CDR1 LGHNA, CDR2 YNFKEQ. The CDR3 is 15 amino acids. The CDR3 spells CASSQDRQSSYEQYF. CDR3 bases: TGTGCCAGCAGCCAGGACAGACAGAGCTCCTACGAGCAGTACTTC.

The chain combines TRBV24-1 with TRBJ2-1; TRBD2 aligns across 9 bases. The CDR3 totals 18 residues. Trimming took 2 bases from V and 6 from J; bases not matched to a gene: 13. Germline CDR1 KGHDR, CDR2 SFDVKD. The CDR3 here is CATSDSWVAGVSSNEQFF. The CDR3 nucleotides are TGTGCCACCAGTGATTCCTGGGTAGCGGGAGTTAGTTCCAATGAGCAGTTCTTC.

The V gene is TRBV6-6, the J gene TRBJ2-3; tentative D call: TRBD2 (7 bases). The CDR3 loop spans 14 amino acids. Germline V gene data show CDR1 as MNHNY and CDR2 as SVGAGI (reference sequence). V was shortened by 5 bases and J by 5 bases, with 14 bases between the two germline ends. This chain's CDR3 is CASSPPGGLDTQYF. The CDR3 nucleotides read TGTGCCAGCAGTCCCCCGGGGGGCCTAGATACGCAGTATTTT.

The chain joins TRBV7-2 to TRBJ1-2; no definite D call. The V end was cut by 1 base, the J end by 1 base, with 7 bases between. This CDR3 spans 14 amino acids. Germline loops: CDR1 SGHTA, CDR2 FQGNSA. The CDR3 sequence: CASSLGRGNYGYTF. CDR3 bases: TGTGCCAGCAGCTTAGGCCGGGGTAACTATGGCTACACCTTC.

This sequence joins TRBV9 and TRBJ1-3, with D possibly TRBD1 on 5 matching bases. This CDR3 is built from 14 residues. Germline loops: CDR1 SGDLS, CDR2 YYNGEE. The ends were cut back, 0 bases at V and 3 bases at J, with 7 bases in the middle. The CDR3 region is CASSVEQGGNTIYF. The CDR3 DNA reads as TGTGCCAGCAGCGTAGAGCAGGGTGGAAACACCATATATTTT.

The chain has TRBV5-1 and TRBJ1-1, with TRBD1 matching 7 bases. The CDR3 has 15 residues. Trimming cost V 4 bases and J 2 bases; bases outside gene matches: 8. Germline V gene data show CDR1 as SGHRS and CDR2 as YFSETQ. CDR3 amino acids: CASSAQGTLNTEAFF. In DNA, the CDR3 is TGCGCCAGCAGCGCACAGGGGACCCTAAACACTGAAGCTTTCTTT.

CDR3 DNA: TGTGCCAGCTCACCTGCACAGGGCAACACCGGGGAGCTGTTTTTT. Translation gives CASSPAQGNTGELFF. The chain couples TRBV18 to TRBJ2-2, with D possibly matching TRBD1 (6 bases). Germline CDR1 KGHSH, CDR2 LQKENI. V dropped 3 bases and J dropped 2 bases, with 10 bases sitting between them. This CDR3 has 15 amino acids.

The J gene is TRBJ2-7, the V gene TRBV2; perhaps TRBD1 as D (5 bases). The germline V gene encodes CDR1 SNHLY and CDR2 FYNNEI. The CDR3 is 14 residues long. Trimming left V 5 bases short and J 5 bases short, with 16 bases between. The CDR3 here is CASSIEATANEQYF. In DNA form, the CDR3 reads TGTGCCAGCAGTATCGAAGCGACAGCCAACGAGCAGTACTTC.

CDR3 nucleotides: TGTGCCAGCAGCACCGGACTGGCGTCCTACAATGAGCAGTTCTTC. This codes for CASSTGLASYNEQFF. The J gene is TRBJ2-1, the V gene TRBV11-3; perhaps TRBD2 as D (5 bases). V shed 5 bases and J shed 1 base, with 12 bases lying between them. Germline-derived CDR1 and CDR2 are SGHNT and YENEEA. The CDR3 sequence is 15 residues long.

This clone has a handful of counts. CDR3 residues: CASSEEAGGNQPQHF. The CDR3 nucleotides are TGTGCCAGCAGTGAAGAGGCAGGGGGCAATCAGCCCCAGCATTTT. The chain joins TRBV6-4 to TRBJ1-5; possible D gene TRBD1, 6 bases. CDR3 size: 15 residues. Germline CDR1 reads MRHNA; CDR2 reads SNTAGT. Trimming cost V 3 bases and J 2 bases, with 11 bases left between them.

The genes are TRBV5-1 and TRBJ2-7; no reliable D call. The V gene's germline CDR1 is SGHRS and CDR2 YFSETQ. The CDR3 has 13 residues. Trimming pared 4 bases from V and 2 bases from J, leaving 10 bases between. This chain's CDR3 is CASSPSQTYEQYF. CDR3 DNA: TGCGCCAGCAGCCCATCTCAGACCTACGAGCAGTACTTC.

The gene calls are TRBV19 and TRBJ1-2, with 7 bases identical to TRBD1. Germline loops: CDR1 LNHDA, CDR2 SQIVND (reference sequence). The CDR3 runs 13 residues. Trimming removed 7 bases from V and 4 bases from J; junction bases left unmatched: 6. CDR3 protein: CASNPTGSYGYTF. The CDR3 coding sequence is TGTGCCAGTAACCCGACAGGGAGCTATGGCTACACCTTC.

The V call is TRBV3-1 (or the pseudogene TRBV3-2), the J call TRBJ2-1, with TRBD1 matching 10 bases. Germline CDR1 is LGHDT and CDR2 is YNNKEL (reference sequence). CDR3 length: 16 amino acids. V shed 4 bases, J shed 8 bases, and the junction held 11 bases outside the gene matches. The CDR3 loop reads CASSPLRDRGRDEQFF. The CDR3 DNA reads TGTGCCAGCAGCCCCCTCCGGGACAGGGGTCGAGATGAGCAGTTCTTC.